This passage covers 8 T cell receptor beta chains from one sample sequenced in a study of blood T cell repertoires in COVID-19. The protocol was immunoSEQ multiplex PCR, while the TCRdb copy is restricted to in-frame clones and leaves out a portion. This sample carries some 100,000 clones, about 89% of them seen once, and the ten largest clones take about 1.8%. The sample taken for sequencing was peripheral blood. These receptor sequences come from a human donor with active COVID-19. The donor label of this sample is uncertain.

V usage is TRBV9 and J usage is TRBJ2-3, with D uncertain. The CDR3 runs to 14 residues. V dropped 0 bases and J dropped 2 bases, with 7 bases sitting between them. Germline loops: CDR1 SGDLS, CDR2 YYNGEE. The CDR3 nucleotides read TGTGCCAGCAGCGTAGGCGACTTCACAGATACGCAGTATTTT. It encodes CASSVGDFTDTQYF. The full variable domain, rest sourced from reference TRBV9 and TRBJ2-3, is DSGVTQTPKHLITATGQRVTLRCSPRSGDLSVYWYQQSLDQGLQFLIQYYNGEERAKGNILERFSAQQFPDLHSELNLSSLELGDSALYFCASSVGDFTDTQYFGPGTRLTVL.

The V call is TRBV28, the J call TRBJ2-3; no reliable D call. Germline CDR1 is MDHEN and CDR2 is SYDVKM. The CDR3 runs 15 residues. The V and J ends lost 0 bases and 5 bases respectively, with 12 bases between them. CDR3 loop: CASSLWSASGDTQYF. The CDR3 DNA is TGTGCCAGCAGTTTATGGTCCGCCTCGGGAGATACGCAGTATTTT. Based on the CDR3 plus reference TRBV28 and TRBJ2-3, the full variable domain is DVKVTQSSRYLVKRTGEKVFLECVQDMDHENMFWYRQDPGLGLRLIYFSYDVKMKEKGDIPEGYSVSREKKERFSLILESASTNQTSMYLCASSLWSASGDTQYFGPGTRLTVL.

This clone was observed a single time. The chain uses TRBV4-2 and TRBJ1-1; D gene ambiguous. Per germline, CDR1 LGHNA and CDR2 YNFKEQ. The CDR3 spans 13 residues. V was shortened by 1 base and J by 8 bases, with 11 bases between the two germline ends. CDR3 loop: CASSQGGWIEAFF. The CDR3 nucleotides read TGTGCCAGCAGCCAAGGAGGCTGGATAGAAGCTTTCTTT.

The V call is TRBV12-2, the J call TRBJ2-7; TRBD1 is the table's D call, not checked against the DNA. TRBV12-2 represents a pseudogene. CDR3 length: 15 amino acids. CDR3 sequence reads: CASRLGRGQGYEQYF. CDR3 DNA sequence: TGTGCAAGTCGCTTAGGACGGGGACAGGGGTACGAGCAGTACTTC.

This clone was counted a single time. This chain links TRBV19 with TRBJ2-4; a weak D match, TRBD1 (6 bases). Germline-derived CDR1 and CDR2 are LNHDA and SQIVND (reference sequence). Trimming took 3 bases from V and 1 from J, leaving 10 bases between them. This CDR3 region has 15 residues. The CDR3 bases are TGTGCCAGTAGTATCAGGGGCAGCGCCAAAAACATTCAGTACTTC. The encoded protein is CASSIRGSAKNIQYF.

The rearrangement uses TRBV15 and TRBJ2-5; TRBD2 matches 9 bases. V trimming: 0 bases; J trimming: 4 bases; junction bases outside the gene matches: 9. The CDR3 has 17 residues. The germline gives CDR1 LNHNV, CDR2 YYDKDF (reference sequence). The CDR3 is CATSREPSGAPRETQYF. The CDR3 DNA follows: TGTGCCACCAGCAGAGAACCTAGCGGGGCCCCCCGAGAGACCCAGTACTTC. The whole variable domain, remainder taken from reference TRBV15 and TRBJ2-5, is DAMVIQNPRYQVTQFGKPVTLSCSQTLNHNVMYWYQQKSSQAPKLLFHYYDKDFNNEADTPDNFQSRRPNTSFCFLDIRSPGLGDTAMYLCATSREPSGAPRETQYFGPGTRLLVL.

J is TRBJ1-4 and V is TRBV5-4; a possible D gene is TRBD1 (6 bases). Germline values: CDR1 SGHNT, CDR2 YYREEE (reference sequence). Trimming took 1 base from V and 2 from J, leaving 9 bases between them. There are 15 residues in the CDR3. The CDR3 here is CASSLRGGTNEKLFF. In DNA form, the CDR3 reads TGTGCCAGCAGCTTGAGGGGGGGCACTAATGAAAAACTGTTTTTT.

The chain is built from TRBV18 and TRBJ2-7, with D possibly matching TRBD1 (6 bases). Trimming took off 1 base at V and 4 bases at J, with 14 bases between the two ends. In germline, CDR1 is KGHSH, CDR2 LQKENI. The CDR3 extends over 15 amino acids. CDR3: CASSPLDRIFYEQYF. As DNA, the CDR3 is TGTGCCAGCTCACCACTTGACAGGATTTTTTACGAGCAGTACTTC.